This TCR beta chain appears in the sequencing data of a study of regulatory dendritic cells for organ transplantation. The CDR3 loop spans 15 amino acids. V was clipped by 1 base and J by 2 bases; unmatched bases: 5. In germline, CDR1 is MGHRA, CDR2 YSYEKL. Sorted subsets were CFSE-labeled and cultured approximately 5 days with allogeneic dendritic cells. With regard to this clone: Its antigen is unknown.

This table comes from immunoSEQ multiplex PCR, and its TCRdb copy is limited to in-frame clones, with some not included. In the table there are 13,000 or so clones, about three fifths of which are singletons. The chain carries TRBV4-1 and TRBJ2-7; 7 bases are a match to TRBD2. Sequenced material: naive CD8+ T cells from blood cultured with dendritic cells. Subset in this sample: CD45RA+ naive T cells. The sequence was collected from a human donor in good health. CDR3 region: CASSQGSSGPYEQYF. The CDR3 bases are TGCGCCAGCAGCCAAGGCTCTAGCGGCCCCTACGAGCAGTACTTC.